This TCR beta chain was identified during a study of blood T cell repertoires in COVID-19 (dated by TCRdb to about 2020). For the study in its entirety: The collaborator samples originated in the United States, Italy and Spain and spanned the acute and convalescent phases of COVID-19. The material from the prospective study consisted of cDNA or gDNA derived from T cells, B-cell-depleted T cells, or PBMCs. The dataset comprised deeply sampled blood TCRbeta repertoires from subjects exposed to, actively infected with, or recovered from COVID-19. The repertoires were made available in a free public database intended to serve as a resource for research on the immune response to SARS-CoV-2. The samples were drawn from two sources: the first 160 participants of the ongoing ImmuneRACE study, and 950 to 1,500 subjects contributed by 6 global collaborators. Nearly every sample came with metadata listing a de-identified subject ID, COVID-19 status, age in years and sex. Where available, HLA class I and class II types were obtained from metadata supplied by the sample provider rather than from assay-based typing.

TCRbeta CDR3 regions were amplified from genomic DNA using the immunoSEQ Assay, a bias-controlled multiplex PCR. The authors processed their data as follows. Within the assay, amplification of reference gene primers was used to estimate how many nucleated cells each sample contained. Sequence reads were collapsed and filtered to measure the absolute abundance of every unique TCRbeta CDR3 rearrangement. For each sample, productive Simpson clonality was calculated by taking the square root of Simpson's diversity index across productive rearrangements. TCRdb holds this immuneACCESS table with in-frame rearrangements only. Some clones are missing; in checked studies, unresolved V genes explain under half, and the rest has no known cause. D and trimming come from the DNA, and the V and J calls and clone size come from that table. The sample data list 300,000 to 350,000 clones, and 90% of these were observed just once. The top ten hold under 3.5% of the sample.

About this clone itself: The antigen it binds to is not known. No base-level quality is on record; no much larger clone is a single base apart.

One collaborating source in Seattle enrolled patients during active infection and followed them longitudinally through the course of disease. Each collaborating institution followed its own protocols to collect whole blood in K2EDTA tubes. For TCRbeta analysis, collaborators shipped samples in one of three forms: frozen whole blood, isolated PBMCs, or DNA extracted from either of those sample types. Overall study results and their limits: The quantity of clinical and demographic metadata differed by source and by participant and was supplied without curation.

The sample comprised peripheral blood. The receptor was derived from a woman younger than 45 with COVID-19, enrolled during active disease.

In nucleotide form, the sequence is TGCGCCAGCAGCCAAGACGGCGGGCAGAGGACAACTAATGAAAAACTGTTTTTT. This codes for CASSQDGGQRTTNEKLFF. The chain links TRBV4-1 with TRBJ1-4, with the identity of the D gene unclear. The CDR1 and CDR2 encoded by the germline V gene are MGHRA and YSYEKL. The CDR3 numbers 18 residues from cysteine through phenylalanine. CDR3 DNA is the only sequence kept; it has 54 bases, read in frame from the first base. Trimming removed 0 bases from V and 0 bases from J, leaving 14 bases between the germline ends.